Below, 26 T cell receptor beta chains from the same sample are listed, as sequenced in a study of response to subunit inactivated influenza vaccine. One entry per CDR3 protein results from TCRdb running MiXCR on the RT-PCR reads. In the table there are about half a million distinct CDR3 sequences, approximately 7.7% of which are singletons. Material: PBMCs from blood, obtained around 25 months after vaccination. Receptor source: a man aged 50-75 years who received an inactivated influenza vaccine.

This clonotype came up many times. The chain employs TRBV4-3 and TRBJ2-7; 13 bases fit TRBD2. Trimming took 2 bases from V and 4 from J; bases not matched to a gene: 5. This CDR3 contains 16 residues. CDR1 LGHNA and CDR2 YSLEER come from the germline V gene. The CDR3 region is CASSQSLTSGGYEQYF. The CDR3 nucleotides are TGCGCCAGCAGCCAAAGTTTGACTAGCGGGGGGTACGAGCAGTACTTC.

In its sample, this clonotype was seen many times. The chain employs TRBV24-1 and TRBJ1-4; 8 bases fit TRBD1. The germline V gene encodes CDR1 KGHDR and CDR2 SFDVKD. This CDR3 is 15 amino acids long. Unmatched junction bases numbered 4, after V lost 0 bases and J lost 8 bases. The CDR3: CATSDLGQGNEKLFF. CDR3 in DNA: TGTGCCACCAGTGATTTGGGACAGGGAAACGAAAAACTGTTTTTT.

This clonotype was seen repeatedly, ten times or more. The V gene is TRBV6-5, the J gene TRBJ1-3; D not certain. The CDR3 runs 15 residues. V was pared by 4 bases and J by 0 bases, with 10 bases between. Germline lookup yields CDR1 MNHEY and CDR2 SVGAGI. The CDR3 nucleotides are TGTGCCAGCAGTTTCACAGCTGGCTCTGGAAACACCATATATTTT. It encodes CASSFTAGSGNTIYF.

Notes on this clonotype: A junction boundary mismatches the germline segment, possibly from a read error. This chain connects TRBV29-1 to TRBJ2-5; 7 bases align to TRBD2. Germline values: CDR1 SQVTM, CDR2 ANQGSEA. The CDR3 length is 12 residues. The CDR3 is CSVGSGGESQYF. As DNA, the CDR3 is TGCAGCGTTGGATCGGGGGGAGAGTCCCAGTACTTC.

The chain is built from TRBV15 and TRBJ2-7; D is tentatively TRBD1 or TRBD2 (6 bases each). Per germline, CDR1 LNHNV and CDR2 YYDKDF (reference sequence). V was trimmed by 4 bases and J by 0 bases, leaving 10 bases between them. This CDR3 has 14 amino acids. The CDR3 loop reads CATSTGASSYEQYF. DNA for the CDR3: TGTGCCACCAGCACGGGGGCTAGCTCCTACGAGCAGTACTTC.

This clonotype was observed many times. For the CDR3, the DNA is TGTGCCAGCAGCTTTGAGGGGGGGCCGCACAATGAGCAGTTCTTC. This translates into CASSFEGGPHNEQFF. V gene TRBV5-8 combines with J gene TRBJ2-1; tentatively, D is TRBD2 (7 bases). This CDR3 is 15 amino acids long. The V end was cut by 2 bases, the J end by 5 bases, with 14 bases between. From germline, CDR1 is SGHTS and CDR2 YDEGEE.

As DNA, the CDR3 is TGTGCCAGCAGCCCGAGCGGGTTGGCCAGCAGCTCCTACGAGCAGTACTTC. Translated, it gives CASSPSGLASSSYEQYF. The chain joins TRBV7-9 to TRBJ2-7, with D perhaps TRBD2 (6 bases). The CDR3 covers 17 residues. In germline, CDR1 is SEHNR, CDR2 FQNEAQ (reference sequence). Trimming removed 5 bases from V and 0 bases from J, with 20 bases in between.

The chain employs TRBV4-3 and TRBJ2-7; D gene uncertain. Trimming stripped 0 bases from V and 6 bases from J, with 12 bases between. CDR1 and CDR2 (germline): LGHNA, YSLEER. The CDR3 spans 14 residues. The CDR3: CASSQEPGPGEQYF. The CDR3 bases are TGCGCCAGCAGCCAAGAACCCGGGCCTGGCGAGCAGTACTTC.

This clonotype was seen only a few times. The chain recombines TRBV6-2 or TRBV6-3 with TRBJ2-1, with TRBD2 matching 11 bases. CDR1 is MNHEY and CDR2 is SVGEGT in the germline V gene. V lost 6 bases, J lost 9 bases, and 10 bases stayed unmatched. The CDR3 is made up of 15 amino acids. The CDR3 reads CASSPSGGLAAEQFF. As DNA, the CDR3 is TGTGCCAGCAGCCCGTCGGGGGGACTAGCGGCTGAGCAGTTCTTC.

The rearrangement links TRBV15 to TRBJ1-2; D gene unclear. In germline, CDR1 is LNHNV, CDR2 YYDKDF (reference sequence). The V end lost 2 bases, the J end lost 1 base, and 5 bases lay between the germline ends. The CDR3 covers 13 residues. CDR3 nucleotides: TGTGCCACCAGCAGAACAAGTAACTATGGCTACACCTTC. It codes for CATSRTSNYGYTF.

This clonotype was seen a few times. The DNA of the CDR3 is TGTGCCAGCAGGCGGGACTTCACAGATACGCAGTATTTT. Residues: CASRRDFTDTQYF. The chain combines TRBV28 with TRBJ2-3; D may be TRBD2 (6 bases). CDR1 and CDR2 (germline): MDHEN, SYDVKM. The CDR3 covers 13 residues. Trimming pared 6 bases from V and 2 bases from J, leaving 9 bases between.

This chain joins TRBV7-9 and TRBJ2-7, with D possibly matching TRBD1 (6 bases). V gave up 5 bases and J gave up 2 bases, with 13 bases separating them. In germline, CDR1 is SEHNR, CDR2 FQNEAQ (reference sequence). This CDR3 has 14 residues. CDR3 DNA: TGTGCCAGCAGCCGTGCCGACAGGACCTACGAGCAGTACTTC. It specifies CASSRADRTYEQYF.

This clonotype was detected only a few times. CDR3 DNA sequence: TGTGCCAGCAGCTTAAGGAGGGATCCCCCTGAAGCTTTCTTT. Translation: CASSLRRDPPEAFF. The genes are TRBV7-9 and TRBJ1-1; D gene unclear. V lost 2 bases and J lost 6, with 13 bases in between. Germline V CDR1 and CDR2: SEHNR, FQNEAQ (reference sequence). The CDR3 spans 14 residues.

V and J are TRBV6-5 and TRBJ2-6; 8 bases align to TRBD1. Germline CDR1 reads MNHEY; CDR2 reads SVGAGI. The CDR3 is made up of 18 amino acids. After removal of 0 bases from V and 0 bases from J, the junction contained 4 bases not matched to a gene. CDR3 DNA sequence: TGTGCCAGCAGTTACTCGACAGGGGAAAGCTCTGGGGCCAACGTCCTGACTTTC. Its translation: CASSYSTGESSGANVLTF.

The V gene is TRBV20-1, the J gene TRBJ2-1; 12 positions agree with TRBD2. This CDR3 comprises 16 residues. The germline CDR1 and CDR2 sequences are DFQATT and SNEGSKA (reference sequence). After removal of 4 bases from V and 3 bases from J, the junction contained 7 bases not matched to a gene. The CDR3, as DNA: TGCAGTGCTAAAGCTAGCGGGAGGGCAGACTACAATGAGCAGTTCTTC. It yields the protein CSAKASGRADYNEQFF.

V and J are TRBV7-2 and TRBJ2-7, with a possible D match to TRBD1 (7 bases). Germline V CDR1 and CDR2: SGHTA, FQGNSA. V lost 5 bases to trimming and J lost 1 base, with 21 bases between them. This CDR3 region has 17 residues. CDR3 sequence: CASSLGSWDRSSYEQYF. DNA of the CDR3: TGTGCCAGCAGCCTCGGGAGTTGGGACAGATCTTCCTACGAGCAGTACTTC.

The chain recombines TRBV20-1 with TRBJ2-3, with 8 bases lining up with TRBD1. Losses at the gene ends were 6 bases for V and 6 bases for J; bases not matched to a gene: 5. Germline-derived CDR1 and CDR2 are DFQATT and SNEGSKA (reference sequence). This CDR3 contains 12 residues. CDR3 sequence (DNA): TGCAGTGCCCCCCAGGGGGCGGATACGCAGTATTTT. Protein product: CSAPQGADTQYF.

The chain links TRBV4-3 to TRBJ2-1; D unresolved. V was clipped by 0 bases and J by 3 bases, with 9 bases between them. The CDR3 spans 15 residues. The germline CDR1 and CDR2 sequences are LGHNA and YSLEER. The CDR3 bases are TGCGCCAGCAGCCAAGACTCGGGTTTCTACAATGAGCAGTTCTTC. It codes for CASSQDSGFYNEQFF.

This clonotype was counted ten times or more. CDR3 sequence: CASSPGVEGPRLTDTQYF. In DNA, the CDR3 is TGTGCCAGCAGCCCAGGGGTGGAGGGGCCACGACTCACAGATACGCAGTATTTT. The chain is built from TRBV4-2 and TRBJ2-3; D possibly uses TRBD1 or TRBD2 (6 bases each). This CDR3 has 18 amino acids. Germline CDR1 LGHNA, CDR2 YNFKEQ. The germline V and J ends were trimmed by 4 bases and 2 bases, with 22 bases remaining between them.

This clonotype was counted only a few times. The V and J genes are TRBV28 and TRBJ1-4, with no clear D. Trimming removed 5 bases at V and 6 bases at J, with 10 bases between. This CDR3 has 13 residues. CDR1 is MDHEN and CDR2 is SYDVKM in the germline V gene. The CDR3, as DNA: TGTGCCAGCAGTCCAGGAAGGTATGAAAAACTGTTTTTT. Translated: CASSPGRYEKLFF.

A few counts support this clonotype. The chain recombines TRBV6-1 with TRBJ1-2, with 9 bases matching TRBD1. V trimming: 6 bases; J trimming: 2 bases; junction bases outside the gene matches: 7. The CDR3 loop spans 15 amino acids. Germline lookup yields CDR1 MNHNS and CDR2 SASEGT. The DNA for the CDR3 is TGTGCCAGCAGCACCACCGGGACAGGGAACTATGGCTACACCTTC. Its protein product is CASSTTGTGNYGYTF.

The CDR3 nucleotides read TGCGCCAGCAGCTTCAAAGGGTCGGAGACCCAGTACTTC. Its protein is CASSFKGSETQYF. This sequence joins TRBV5-1 and TRBJ2-5; D is unresolved. Germline assignment: CDR1 SGHRS and CDR2 YFSETQ. The CDR3 spans 13 residues. V was pared by 2 bases and J by 5 bases, with 10 bases between.

This clonotype appeared many times. The rearrangement uses TRBV19 and TRBJ2-1, with D maybe TRBD2 (7 bases). The CDR3 runs 16 residues. Germline CDR1 LNHDA, CDR2 SQIVND (reference sequence). Trimming stripped 3 bases from V and 7 bases from J, with 19 bases between. The CDR3 DNA sequence: TGTGCCAGTAGTATCTCATTATCGGGGGGCCGAAATGAGCAGTTCTTC. Translating it yields CASSISLSGGRNEQFF.

The rearrangement links TRBV2 to TRBJ2-3; TRBD2 matches 11 bases. Trimming removed 2 bases from V and 4 bases from J; junction bases left unmatched: 8. The CDR3 consists of 17 residues. Germline values: CDR1 SNHLY, CDR2 FYNNEI. Written as DNA, the CDR3 is TGTGCCAGCAGTGAAAGGATAGCGGGAGGGCTGGCAGATACGCAGTATTTT. This translates into CASSERIAGGLADTQYF.

This chain connects TRBV15 to TRBJ1-5; no reliable D call. Germline V CDR1 and CDR2: LNHNV, YYDKDF (reference sequence). This CDR3 has 15 amino acids. V was trimmed by 1 base and J by 4 bases, leaving 11 bases between them. The CDR3 sequence is CATSRGGIVNQPQHF. The CDR3 nucleotides are TGTGCCACCAGCAGAGGGGGAATCGTGAATCAGCCCCAGCATTTT.

This clonotype was seen more than once but under ten times. The chain carries TRBV27 and TRBJ1-2; the D gene is possibly TRBD1 (6 bases). In germline, CDR1 is MNHEY, CDR2 SMNVEV (reference sequence). This CDR3 contains 14 residues. V was clipped by 6 bases and J by 4 bases, with 15 bases between them. The CDR3 region is CASSPGGQAYGYTF. The CDR3 nucleotides read TGTGCCAGCAGCCCTGGGGGACAAGCCTATGGCTACACCTTC.